This is a list of T cell receptor beta chains from one sample in a study of PD-1 blockade in classical Hodgkin lymphoma. Profiling relied on immunoSEQ multiplex PCR, and the TCRdb table lists in-frame clones only, not all of them. The profile covers more than 25,000 clones, with around 71% appearing a single time and roughly 4% taken by the ten largest. Source: peripheral blood mononuclear cells (PBMCs), taken before the second cycle of nivolumab. These receptors all come from a human donor with classical Hodgkin lymphoma. Each CDR3 is given with its conserved first and last residue. D genes are given only for firm matches. Clone size appears in some rows only: once, few, many, or a class for an expanded clone.

j_gene: TRBJ2-1
d_gene: NA
len: 12
abundance: few
v_gene: TRBV11-2
CDR3nt: TGTGCCAGCAGCTTTGATGGGAATGAGCAGTTCTTC
CDR3aa: CASSFDGNEQFF

j_gene: TRBJ2-2
d_gene: TRBD2
len: 13
abundance: NA
v_gene: TRBV2
CDR3nt: TGTGCCAGCGGGCGGGGGTACACCGGGGAGCTGTTTTTT
CDR3aa: CASGRGYTGELFF

j_gene: TRBJ2-7
d_gene: TRBD2
len: 14
abundance: NA
v_gene: TRBV11-1
CDR3nt: TGTGCCAGCAGTACAGCGGGGGGGCCTTACGAGCAGTACTTC
CDR3aa: CASSTAGGPYEQYF

j_gene: TRBJ1-2
d_gene: NA
len: 14
abundance: medium-sized
v_gene: TRBV4-2
CDR3nt: TGTGCCAGCAGCCTTGGTAGGGGGGCCGACGGCTACACCTTC
CDR3aa: CASSLGRGADGYTF

j_gene: TRBJ2-7
d_gene: TRBD1
len: 14
abundance: few
v_gene: TRBV27
CDR3nt: TGTGCCAGCTACTCGCCGGGACAGGGCCCCGAGCAGTACTTC
CDR3aa: CASYSPGQGPEQYF

j_gene: TRBJ1-3
d_gene: TRBD1
len: 15
abundance: NA
v_gene: TRBV6-6
CDR3nt: TGTGCCAGCAGTTACTCGACAGGGAGAGGAAACACCATATATTTT
CDR3aa: CASSYSTGRGNTIYF

j_gene: TRBJ2-6
d_gene: TRBD2
len: 18
abundance: NA
v_gene: TRBV19
CDR3nt: TGTGCCAGTAGTCCCCCGGCGGGGACTACCTCTGGGGCCAACGTCCTGACTTTC
CDR3aa: CASSPPAGTTSGANVLTF

j_gene: TRBJ2-7
d_gene: NA
len: 15
abundance: NA
v_gene: TRBV6-6
CDR3nt: TGTGCCAGCAGTTACTCGACTGACAACGTCTACGAGCAGTACTTC
CDR3aa: CASSYSTDNVYEQYF

j_gene: TRBJ2-1
d_gene: TRBD2
len: 12
abundance: NA
v_gene: TRBV7-9
CDR3nt: TGTGCCAGCGTCAGACAGCGGGGTGAGCAGTTCTTC
CDR3aa: CASVRQRGEQFF

j_gene: TRBJ2-7
d_gene: TRBD1
len: 16
abundance: NA
v_gene: TRBV6-6
CDR3nt: TGTGCCAGCAGACGCATTGTCCTTACAGGGGCCCACGAGCAGTACTTC
CDR3aa: CASRRIVLTGAHEQYF

j_gene: TRBJ1-3
d_gene: NA
len: 17
abundance: NA
v_gene: TRBV7-8
CDR3nt: TGTGCCAGCAGCTTATTCTCGGGCATGCTTTCTGGAAACACCATATATTTT
CDR3aa: CASSLFSGMLSGNTIYF

j_gene: TRBJ1-1
d_gene: TRBD1
len: 15
abundance: few
v_gene: TRBV27
CDR3nt: TGTGCCAGCAGTTTACTGACAGGGAAGTGGACTGAAGCTTTCTTT
CDR3aa: CASSLLTGKWTEAFF

j_gene: TRBJ2-7
d_gene: TRBD2
len: 13
abundance: NA
v_gene: TRBV30
CDR3nt: TGTGCCGGTAGCGGGGAGAGCTCCTACGAGCAGTACTTC
CDR3aa: CAGSGESSYEQYF

j_gene: TRBJ1-1
d_gene: NA
len: 16
abundance: medium-sized
v_gene: TRBV19
CDR3nt: TGTGCCAGTAGAGGGAGGACAGACTCCCTTACGGATGAAGCTTTCTTT
CDR3aa: CASRGRTDSLTDEAFF

j_gene: TRBJ1-4
d_gene: NA
len: 14
abundance: NA
v_gene: TRBV21-1
CDR3nt: TGTGCCAGCAGCAAGGGGGGGGCTAATGAAAAACTGTTTTTT
CDR3aa: CASSKGGANEKLFF

j_gene: TRBJ2-5
d_gene: NA
len: 14
abundance: NA
v_gene: TRBV10-1
CDR3nt: TGCGCCAGCAGTGAGTTGATAGACCAAGAGACCCAGTACTTC
CDR3aa: CASSELIDQETQYF

j_gene: TRBJ2-5
d_gene: NA
len: 15
abundance: NA
v_gene: TRBV25-1
CDR3nt: TGTGCCAGCAGCGGACCGGGACACGGATGGGAGACCCAGTACTTC
CDR3aa: CASSGPGHGWETQYF

j_gene: TRBJ2-7
d_gene: NA
len: 13
abundance: NA
v_gene: TRBV7-8
CDR3nt: TGTGCCAGCAGCTTAGCGGTGACCTACGAGCAGTACTTC
CDR3aa: CASSLAVTYEQYF

j_gene: TRBJ1-2
d_gene: NA
len: 15
abundance: NA
v_gene: TRBV6-1
CDR3nt: TGTGCCAGCAGTGAAACAGGGAAGGCGTCGATCGGCTACACCTTC
CDR3aa: CASSETGKASIGYTF

j_gene: TRBJ2-5
d_gene: NA
len: 12
abundance: NA
v_gene: TRBV19
CDR3nt: TGTGCCAGTAGACGGGAGAGCGGGACCCAGTACTTC
CDR3aa: CASRRESGTQYF

j_gene: TRBJ2-5
d_gene: TRBD2
len: 17
abundance: once
v_gene: TRBV4-1
CDR3nt: TGCGCCAGCAGCCAAGAGCAACTAGCGGGGACCCGGGGGACCCAGTACTTC
CDR3aa: CASSQEQLAGTRGTQYF

j_gene: TRBJ2-5
d_gene: NA
len: 17
abundance: few
v_gene: TRBV7-2
CDR3nt: TGTGCCAGCAGCTTAGGGGCAGCCCCACTTGTCCAAGAGACCCAGTACTTC
CDR3aa: CASSLGAAPLVQETQYF

j_gene: TRBJ1-2
d_gene: TRBD1
len: 13
abundance: NA
v_gene: TRBV5-1
CDR3nt: TGCGCCAGCAGCTGGGACAGGCCGGACGGCTACACCTTC
CDR3aa: CASSWDRPDGYTF

j_gene: TRBJ2-3
d_gene: TRBD2
len: 18
abundance: NA
v_gene: TRBV11-2
CDR3nt: TGTGCCAGCAGCTTAGATTCCCTAGCGGGAGGCCCGCCAGATACGCAGTATTTT
CDR3aa: CASSLDSLAGGPPDTQYF

j_gene: TRBJ2-1
d_gene: NA
len: 12
abundance: NA
v_gene: TRBV7-6
CDR3nt: TGTGCCAGCAGCTTAGAAGGGAATGAGCAGTTCTTC
CDR3aa: CASSLEGNEQFF

j_gene: TRBJ2-1
d_gene: NA
len: 13
abundance: NA
v_gene: TRBV5-6
CDR3nt: TGTGCCAGCAGCCACCCTATGGTTAATGAGCAGTTCTTC
CDR3aa: CASSHPMVNEQFF

j_gene: TRBJ2-3
d_gene: TRBD2
len: 16
abundance: NA
v_gene: TRBV12-5
CDR3nt: TGTGCTAGTGGTCCGGGACTAGCGTTAAGCACAGATACGCAGTATTTT
CDR3aa: CASGPGLALSTDTQYF

j_gene: TRBJ2-1
d_gene: NA
len: 21
abundance: NA
v_gene: TRBV19
CDR3nt: TGTGCCAGTAGTAGTCGGGGCCCGGGACTTGCCGTATCGGGCTCCTACAATGAGCAGTTCTTC
CDR3aa: CASSSRGPGLAVSGSYNEQFF

j_gene: TRBJ2-1
d_gene: TRBD2
len: 15
abundance: few
v_gene: TRBV18
CDR3nt: TGTGCCAGCTCACTGGGACTAGCAACATCCCAGGAGCAGTTCTTC
CDR3aa: CASSLGLATSQEQFF

j_gene: TRBJ1-6
d_gene: NA
len: 17
abundance: NA
v_gene: TRBV7-2
CDR3nt: TGTGCCAGCAGCTCCGTCCGACTTCAGCTCGGTAATTCACCCCTCCACTTT
CDR3aa: CASSSVRLQLGNSPLHF

j_gene: TRBJ1-3
d_gene: NA
len: 16
abundance: few
v_gene: TRBV30
CDR3nt: TGTGCCGGACACCCATACGTCAGGGGCCGTGGAAACACCATATATTTT
CDR3aa: CAGHPYVRGRGNTIYF

j_gene: TRBJ1-1
d_gene: NA
len: 13
abundance: NA
v_gene: TRBV6-6
CDR3nt: TGTGCCAGCAGTTACACAGTGAACACTGAAGCTTTCTTT
CDR3aa: CASSYTVNTEAFF